This T cell receptor (beta chain) was profiled in a study of cytomegalovirus exposure and HLA in healthy donors. Germline V gene lookup returns CDR1 SGHNT and CDR2 YYREEE (reference sequence). V lost 4 bases and J lost 5; bases outside the gene matches: 14. This CDR3 spans 17 amino acids. PCR used 60 Vbeta primers and 13 Jbeta primers. The repertoire was sequenced with immunoSEQ multiplex PCR; TCRdb's copy has only in-frame clones and lacks some. The table lists about 80,000 clones, around 80% of them singletons. Sequenced sample: PBMCs. This rearrangement joins TRBV5-4 to TRBJ2-7, with 11 positions matching TRBD2. The source is a man aged 50-60 years in good health and CMV-seropositive. CDR3 in DNA: TGTGCCAGCAGCCGAGGGTTAGCGGGAGGGCCTGGGGACGAGCAGTACTTC. It is translated as CASSRGLAGGPGDEQYF. The variable domain in full, completed from reference TRBV5-4 and TRBJ2-7, reads ETGVTQSPTHLIKTRGQQVTLRCSSQSGHNTVSWYQQALGQGPQFIFQYYREEENGRGNFPPRFSGLQFPNYSSELNVNALELDDSALYLCASSRGLAGGPGDEQYFGPGTRLTVT.